Sequencing of this TCR beta chain was carried out in a study of cytotoxic CD8 clonotypes in ibrutinib-treated CLL. Regarding the study as a whole: Sustained-remission and progressing patients' sampling times differed.

Concerning this clone: Its antigen is unknown.

Germline CDR1 and CDR2: SQVTM and ANQGSEA. Trimming cost V 5 bases and J 1 base, with 16 bases left between them. CDR3 length: 15 amino acids. Data came from immunoSEQ multiplex PCR; TCRdb stores just in-frame clones and leaves some out. The table lists about 270,000 clones, more than 70% of them singletons. This specimen was PBMCs, taken at disease progression, from a patient treated with ibrutinib. The sequence was obtained from a human donor with chronic lymphocytic leukemia. The chain couples TRBV29-1 to TRBJ2-3; D call uncertain. The CDR3 protein is CSVQTGGTGTDTQYF. CDR3 bases: TGCAGCGTTCAGACGGGTGGCACCGGCACAGATACGCAGTATTTT.